The T cell receptor beta chain described here comes from a study of shared clonotypes between healthy human individuals. Study conclusions and caveats: With four donors compared, 4.5% to 6.5% of naive CD4 clonotypes were shared.

CDR1 and CDR2 (germline): SGHRS, YFSETQ. V was pared by 5 bases and J by 0 bases, with 9 bases of the junction left unmatched. This CDR3 comprises 17 residues. About this clone itself: What it recognizes is unknown.

Measured with immunoSEQ multiplex PCR; TCRdb has only the in-frame clones, and not every one. The table includes 1,500,000 or so clones, 95% to 97% detected once. This clonotype was sampled from a man under 40 in good health. The sequencing input was naive CD4+ T cells sorted from blood. Documented subset: CD45RA+ positively selected. The rearrangement links TRBV5-1 to TRBJ2-4, with TRBD1 matching over 9 bases. In DNA, the CDR3 is TGCGCCAGCAGTTATGGGGGACAGGGATTAGCCAAAAACATTCAGTACTTC. Amino acid sequence: CASSYGGQGLAKNIQYF.